The subject of this entry is one TCR beta chain. Antigen unknown. These data are taken from a study of shared clonotypes between healthy human individuals. Whole-study context: Donors consisted of two women and three men between 18 and 49.

General observations from the study: Memory subsets generally showed lower estimated richness than naive subsets. A few donors shared 4.5% to 6.5% of their naive CD4 clonotypes.

V lost 8 bases, J lost 6 bases, and 10 bases stayed unmatched. The CDR3 contains 15 residues. Per germline, CDR1 SGHAT and CDR2 FQNNGV. Assay: immunoSEQ multiplex PCR; the TCRdb copy retains only in-frame clones and omits some. The sample includes about 380,000 clones, 96% of them seen just once. The V gene is TRBV11-2, the J gene TRBJ2-1; the match to TRBD2 covers 10 bases. The sequencing input was memory CD8+ T cells sorted from blood. Indicated subset: CD45RO+ cells pooled with CCR7-negative TemRA cells. The TCR comes from a man aged 25-40 years in good health. CDR3 amino acids: CASRNLAGVRNEQFF. CDR3 bases: TGTGCCAGCCGCAACCTAGCGGGAGTTCGCAATGAGCAGTTCTTC.